A selection of T cell receptor beta chains follows, all from one sample in a study of blood T cell repertoires in COVID-19. TCRdb keeps only in-frame clones here, not all; method: immunoSEQ multiplex PCR. This table has approximately 270,000 clones, 86% appearing once. Sequencing was performed on peripheral blood. The receptors were gathered from a middle-aged man with active or convalescent COVID-19. Both conserved end residues are part of each CDR3. A D gene is named only where the DNA matches it firmly. Clone size, where shown, is once, few, many, or a class for clones that have expanded.

>TRBJ2-7|TRBD2|TRBV27|.
TGTGCCAGCAGTCAAAACCCGCTAGCGGGAGGGGATTACGAGCAGTACTTC
CASSQNPLAGGDYEQYF
>TRBJ2-3|.|TRBV9|once
TGTGCCAGCAGTGATGAGATTACAGATACGCAGTATTTT
CASSDEITDTQYF
>TRBJ2-3|.|TRBV7-9|.
TGTGCCAGCAGCTTTTCGGGGACAGATACGCAGTATTTT
CASSFSGTDTQYF
>TRBJ2-1|.|TRBV2|.
TGTGCCAGCAGTGCCCCTGGAGGATCGTACGGTGAGCAGTTCTTC
CASSAPGGSYGEQFF
>TRBJ1-1|TRBD1|TRBV6-5|few
TGTGCCAGCAGTACCCCTGACAGGGGTCGGGCTTTCTTT
CASSTPDRGRAFF
>TRBJ2-3|TRBD1|TRBV4-2|.
TGTGCCAGCAGCCAAGATGCCGTGGGACAGGCCGGCACAGATACGCAGTATTTT
CASSQDAVGQAGTDTQYF
>TRBJ2-7|.|TRBV6-4|.
TGTGCCAGCTCTATGGGAGCCGGCGCCTACGAGCAGTACTTC
CASSMGAGAYEQYF
>TRBJ2-2|TRBD2|TRBV5-6|.
TGTGCCAGCAGCTCCCCACTACGGGGAGCGGGGGACACCGGGGAGCTGTTTTTT
CASSSPLRGAGDTGELFF
>TRBJ2-2|TRBD2|TRBV6-1|.
TGTGCCAGCAGTGGTACTAGCGGGAGAGGGTACACCGGGGAGCTGTTTTTT
CASSGTSGRGYTGELFF
>TRBJ2-7|.|TRBV10-3|.
TGTGCCATCAGTCCCCGGGTTACCTACGAGCAGTACTTC
CAISPRVTYEQYF
>TRBJ2-7|TRBD1|TRBV13|.
TGTGCCAGCAGTAGGGGACAGGGGGAAGTCGAGCAGTACTTC
CASSRGQGEVEQYF
>TRBJ2-2|.|TRBV9|.
TGTGCCAGCAGCACCCGACAGATCGGGGAGCTGTTTTTT
CASSTRQIGELFF
>TRBJ1-2|.|TRBV4-1|.
TGCGCCAGCAGCCAAGATGTAGGCAGGGACTATGGCTACACCTTC
CASSQDVGRDYGYTF
>TRBJ1-3|TRBD1|TRBV3-1/TRBV3-2|.
TGTGCCAGCAGCCGGTACAGGGGGCCAGGAAACACCATATATTTT
CASSRYRGPGNTIYF
>TRBJ2-7|.|TRBV7-9|.
TGTGCCAGCAGCTTAGGGAGGGTTCCCTACGAGCAGTACTTC
CASSLGRVPYEQYF
>TRBJ1-1|.|TRBV3-1/TRBV3-2|once
TGTGCCAGCAGCCCCCGGGAGGGGGAACTGAACACTGAAGCTTTCTTT
CASSPREGELNTEAFF
>TRBJ1-2|TRBD1|TRBV28|.
TGTGCCAGCTGGGGTCAGGACAGGAGCTACACCTTC
CASWGQDRSYTF
>TRBJ2-7|TRBD1|TRBV4-1|.
TGCGCCAGCAGCCACCGTCCACCGGGACAGGGGGTCACCTACGAGCAGTACTTC
CASSHRPPGQGVTYEQYF
>TRBJ2-1|.|TRBV11-2|.
TGTGCCAGCAGCCAGTGGGCAGCGGAGCACTACAATGAGCAGTTCTTC
CASSQWAAEHYNEQFF
>TRBJ1-2|TRBD1|TRBV27|.
TGTGCCAGCAGTTTATCTGGACAGGGGTCCCGTGGCTACACCTTC
CASSLSGQGSRGYTF
>TRBJ2-7|.|TRBV27|once
TGTGCCAGCAGTCCAGGGATCTACTCCTACGAGCAGTACTTC
CASSPGIYSYEQYF
>TRBJ1-4|TRBD1|TRBV6-5|.
TGTGCCAGCAGCGCCGGACAGGGGTATCATGAAAAACTGTTTTTT
CASSAGQGYHEKLFF
>TRBJ2-7|TRBD1|TRBV7-9|.
TGTGCCAGCAGCTTTTTAGGACAGGGATACGAGCAGTACTTC
CASSFLGQGYEQYF
>TRBJ2-1|TRBD2|TRBV28|.
TGTGCCAGCAGAATGACTAGCTACGAGCAGTTCTTC
CASRMTSYEQFF
>TRBJ1-1|.|TRBV10-3|.
TGTGCCATCAGTGAAGCGACGGTGGCGGGGACTGAAGCTTTCTTT
CAISEATVAGTEAFF
>TRBJ2-1|TRBD1|TRBV19|.
TGTGCCAGTAAACGACTTTTGGACAGGGGGGACTACAATGAGCAGTTCTTC
CASKRLLDRGDYNEQFF
>TRBJ1-5|.|TRBV28|.
TGTGCCAGCAGTTCGGGAAACACCGGCAATCAGCCCCAGCATTTT
CASSSGNTGNQPQHF
>TRBJ1-2|.|TRBV19|.
TGTGCCAGTAGTATGGGTACAGCCTATGGCTACACCTTC
CASSMGTAYGYTF
>TRBJ2-1|.|TRBV9|.
TGTGCCAGCAGCTCCCAGATCAATGAGCAGTTCTTC
CASSSQINEQFF
>TRBJ1-2|.|TRBV24-1|.
TGTGCCACCAGTGAATCCTCCGGGACATGGGGCTACACCTTC
CATSESSGTWGYTF
>TRBJ2-3|TRBD2|TRBV9|.
TGTGCCAGCAGCGTCCTAGCGGGGGGGCCATCAGATACGCAGTATTTT
CASSVLAGGPSDTQYF
>TRBJ2-3|.|TRBV10-1|few
TGCGCCAGCAGTGAGTCGACAGTGCCTACGGTATTT
CASSESTVPTVF
>TRBJ1-5|.|TRBV19|.
TGTGCCAGTAGTCTACAGGGTGGGCTCATGAATCAGCCCCAGCATTTT
CASSLQGGLMNQPQHF
>TRBJ2-7|.|TRBV29-1|.
TGCAGCGTTGAAGCCCCAGGCGCAGGGGCCCCTTACGAGCAGTACTTC
CSVEAPGAGAPYEQYF
>TRBJ1-5|TRBD1|TRBV18|.
TGTGCCAGCTCTCCCGACAGGGGCAATCAGCCCCAGCATTTT
CASSPDRGNQPQHF
>TRBJ2-3|TRBD1|TRBV11-3|.
TGTGCCAGCAGCGGTTGGACAGGCCTAGAGGGCACAGATACGCAGTATTTT
CASSGWTGLEGTDTQYF
>TRBJ2-7|TRBD2|TRBV15|.
TGTGCCACCAGCAGAGACCCGGGGACAGCTACTAGCGGGAGCTCCTACGAGCAGTACTTC
CATSRDPGTATSGSSYEQYF
>TRBJ2-1|TRBD1|TRBV25-1|.
TGTGCCAGCATGCGACAGGGGATTAATGAGCAGTTCTTC
CASMRQGINEQFF
>TRBJ1-1|.|TRBV30|.
TGTGCCTCAAACCCGGGGGGGGGCACTGAAGCTTTCTTT
CASNPGGGTEAFF
>TRBJ2-2|TRBD2|TRBV3-1/TRBV3-2|.
TGTGCCAGCAGCCAAGTACGACTAGCGGGAGGTTGGACCGGGGAGCTGTTTTTT
CASSQVRLAGGWTGELFF
>TRBJ2-1|TRBD2|TRBV7-2|.
TGTGCCAGCAGTTCCAGCGGGGGGCGCGACCAGTACAATGAGCAGTTCTTC
CASSSSGGRDQYNEQFF
>TRBJ2-1|TRBD1|TRBV7-2|.
TGTGCCAGCAGGGGACCAAGGGGGGACAGGTCCTACAATGAGCAGTTCTTC
CASRGPRGDRSYNEQFF
>TRBJ2-7|.|TRBV5-4|.
TGTGCCAGCAGCCCGGGGACTGGGGGATACGAGCAGTACTTC
CASSPGTGGYEQYF
>TRBJ1-5|TRBD1|TRBV24-1|.
TGTGCCACCAGTGACTCGGACAGGGGGCTTATTCAGCCCCAGCATTTT
CATSDSDRGLIQPQHF
>TRBJ2-2|TRBD1|TRBV5-1|few
TGCGCCAGCAGCTTCTACCAGGGGGCGGGCACCGGGGAGCTGTTTTTT
CASSFYQGAGTGELFF
>TRBJ1-1|.|TRBV11-1|.
TGTGCCAGCAGTTCACAGGTGAACACTGAAGCTTTCTTT
CASSSQVNTEAFF
>TRBJ2-1|.|TRBV19|.
TGTGCCAGTTCGAGCGGCTACTCCTACAATGAGCAGTTCTTC
CASSSGYSYNEQFF
>TRBJ2-5|.|TRBV5-1|.
TGCGCCAGCACCCGATTGGGGGCGGGAGAGACCCAGTACTTC
CASTRLGAGETQYF
>TRBJ2-5|.|TRBV11-2|.
TGTGCCAGCAGTCTCAGGGGATACGGGGAGACCCAGTACTTC
CASSLRGYGETQYF
>TRBJ1-1|.|TRBV25-1|.
TGTGCCAGCAGTGAATCCCGACGCGGACTTACGAACACTGAAGCTTTCTTT
CASSESRRGLTNTEAFF
>TRBJ1-1|.|TRBV28|.
TGTGCCAGCAGTTTGTCCCGGGGTACTGAAGCTTTCTTT
CASSLSRGTEAFF
>TRBJ2-7|.|TRBV30|.
TGTGCCTGCCATCCTCGAGCCGGGACACGAAGCTCCTACGAGCAGTACTTC
CACHPRAGTRSSYEQYF
>TRBJ2-1|.|TRBV5-1|.
TGCGCCAGCAGCGGGTCGGGGGGCCTCCGGAATGAGCAGTTCTTC
CASSGSGGLRNEQFF